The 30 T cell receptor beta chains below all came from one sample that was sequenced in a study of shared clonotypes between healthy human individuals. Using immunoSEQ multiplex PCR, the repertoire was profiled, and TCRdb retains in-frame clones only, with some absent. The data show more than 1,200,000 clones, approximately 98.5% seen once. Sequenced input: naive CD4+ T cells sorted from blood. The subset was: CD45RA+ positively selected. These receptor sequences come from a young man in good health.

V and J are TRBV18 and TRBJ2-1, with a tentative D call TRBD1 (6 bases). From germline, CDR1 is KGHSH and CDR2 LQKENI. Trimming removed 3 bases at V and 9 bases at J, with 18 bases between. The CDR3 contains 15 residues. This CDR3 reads CASSPPTGGPGEQFF. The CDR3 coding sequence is TGTGCCAGCTCACCTCCGACAGGTGGGCCCGGTGAGCAGTTCTTC.

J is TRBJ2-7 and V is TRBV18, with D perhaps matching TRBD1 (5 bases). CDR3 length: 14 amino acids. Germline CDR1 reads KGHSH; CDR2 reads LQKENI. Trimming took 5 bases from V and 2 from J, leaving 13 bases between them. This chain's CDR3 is CASSTSLRAYEQYF. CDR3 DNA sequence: TGTGCCAGCTCAACCAGTCTCAGGGCCTACGAGCAGTACTTC.

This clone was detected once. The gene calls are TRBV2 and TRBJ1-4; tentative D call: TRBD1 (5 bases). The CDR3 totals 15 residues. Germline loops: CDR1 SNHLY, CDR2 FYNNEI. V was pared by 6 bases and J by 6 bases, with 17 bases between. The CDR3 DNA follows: TGTGCCAGCAGGGGGCTTAGTGAAGCCTATGAAAAACTGTTTTTT. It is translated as CASRGLSEAYEKLFF.

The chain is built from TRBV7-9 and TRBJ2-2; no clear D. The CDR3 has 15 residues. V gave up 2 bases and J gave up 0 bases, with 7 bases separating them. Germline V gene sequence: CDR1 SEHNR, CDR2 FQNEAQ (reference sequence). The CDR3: CASSLMGTNTGELFF. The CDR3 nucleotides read TGTGCCAGCAGCTTAATGGGTACGAACACCGGGGAGCTGTTTTTT.

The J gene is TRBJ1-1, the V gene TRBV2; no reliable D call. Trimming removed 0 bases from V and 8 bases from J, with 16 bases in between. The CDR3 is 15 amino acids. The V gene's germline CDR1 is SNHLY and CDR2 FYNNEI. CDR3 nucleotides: TGTGCCAGCAGTGAAGCGCTTACCGGTGGAGGAGAAGCTTTCTTT. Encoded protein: CASSEALTGGGEAFF.

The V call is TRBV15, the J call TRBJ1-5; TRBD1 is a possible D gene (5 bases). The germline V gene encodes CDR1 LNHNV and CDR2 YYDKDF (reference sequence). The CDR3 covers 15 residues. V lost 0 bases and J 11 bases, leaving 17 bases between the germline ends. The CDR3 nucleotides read TGTGCCACCAGCAGAGATGGCAGTCCCGTGGGGGCCCAGCATTTT. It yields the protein CATSRDGSPVGAQHF.

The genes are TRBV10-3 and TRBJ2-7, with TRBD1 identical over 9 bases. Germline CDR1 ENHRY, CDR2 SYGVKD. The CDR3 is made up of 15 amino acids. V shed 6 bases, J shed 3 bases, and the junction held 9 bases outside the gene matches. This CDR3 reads CAIRNRDRAYYEQYF. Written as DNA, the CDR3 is TGTGCCATCAGAAACCGGGACAGGGCCTACTACGAGCAGTACTTC.

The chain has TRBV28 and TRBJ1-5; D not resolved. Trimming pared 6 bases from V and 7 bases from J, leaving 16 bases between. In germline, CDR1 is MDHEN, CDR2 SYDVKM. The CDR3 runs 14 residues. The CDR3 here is CASSPLVEGQPQHF. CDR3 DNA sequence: TGTGCCAGCAGCCCCCTGGTCGAGGGCCAGCCCCAGCATTTT. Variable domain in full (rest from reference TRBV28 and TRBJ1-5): DVKVTQSSRYLVKRTGEKVFLECVQDMDHENMFWYRQDPGLGLRLIYFSYDVKMKEKGDIPEGYSVSREKKERFSLILESASTNQTSMYLCASSPLVEGQPQHFGDGTRLSIL.

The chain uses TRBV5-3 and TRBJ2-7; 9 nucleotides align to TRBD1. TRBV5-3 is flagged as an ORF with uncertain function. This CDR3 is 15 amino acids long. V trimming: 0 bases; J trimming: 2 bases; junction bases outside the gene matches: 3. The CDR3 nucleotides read TGTGCCAGAAGCTTGGGACAGGGGGGGACCTACGAGCAGTACTTC. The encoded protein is CARSLGQGGTYEQYF.

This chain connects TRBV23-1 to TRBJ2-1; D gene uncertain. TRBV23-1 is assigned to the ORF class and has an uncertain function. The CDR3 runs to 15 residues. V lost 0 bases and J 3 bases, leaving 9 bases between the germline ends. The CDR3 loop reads CASSQSIADYNEQFF. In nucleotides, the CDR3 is TGCGCCAGCAGTCAATCGATAGCAGACTACAATGAGCAGTTCTTC.

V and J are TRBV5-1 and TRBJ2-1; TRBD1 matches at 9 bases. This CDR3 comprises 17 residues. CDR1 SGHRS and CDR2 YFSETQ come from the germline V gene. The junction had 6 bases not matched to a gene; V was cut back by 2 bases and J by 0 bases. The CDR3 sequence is CASSFGTGKPSYNEQFF. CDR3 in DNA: TGCGCCAGCAGCTTCGGGACAGGGAAACCCTCCTACAATGAGCAGTTCTTC. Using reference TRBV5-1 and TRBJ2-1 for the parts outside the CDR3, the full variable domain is KAGVTQTPRYLIKTRGQQVTLSCSPISGHRSVSWYQQTPGQGLQFLFEYFSETQRNKGNFPGRFSGRQFSNSRSEMNVSTLELGDSALYLCASSFGTGKPSYNEQFFGPGTRLTVL.

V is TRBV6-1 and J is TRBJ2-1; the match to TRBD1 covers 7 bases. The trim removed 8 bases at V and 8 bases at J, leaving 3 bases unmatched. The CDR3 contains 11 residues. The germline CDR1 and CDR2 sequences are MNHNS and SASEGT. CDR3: CASDRDHEQFF. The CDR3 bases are TGTGCCAGCGACAGGGATCATGAGCAGTTCTTC.

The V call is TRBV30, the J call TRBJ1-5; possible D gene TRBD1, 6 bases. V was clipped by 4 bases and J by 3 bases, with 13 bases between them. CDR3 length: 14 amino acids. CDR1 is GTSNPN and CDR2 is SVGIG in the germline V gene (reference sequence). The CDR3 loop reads CAWNTGHFNQPQHF. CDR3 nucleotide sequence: TGTGCCTGGAATACGGGACATTTCAATCAGCCCCAGCATTTT.

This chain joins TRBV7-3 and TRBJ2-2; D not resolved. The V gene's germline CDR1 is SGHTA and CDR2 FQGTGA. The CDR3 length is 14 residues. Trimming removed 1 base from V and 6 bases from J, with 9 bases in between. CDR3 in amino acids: CASSLRQLPGELFF. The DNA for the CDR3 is TGTGCCAGCAGCTTAAGGCAGCTTCCCGGGGAGCTGTTTTTT.

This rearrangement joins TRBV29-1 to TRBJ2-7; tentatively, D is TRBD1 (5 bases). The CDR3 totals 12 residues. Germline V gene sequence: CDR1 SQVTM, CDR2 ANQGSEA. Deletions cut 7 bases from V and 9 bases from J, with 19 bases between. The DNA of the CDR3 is TGCAGCGCCGTGGGGCAGTCTCAAGGGCAGTACTTC. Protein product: CSAVGQSQGQYF.

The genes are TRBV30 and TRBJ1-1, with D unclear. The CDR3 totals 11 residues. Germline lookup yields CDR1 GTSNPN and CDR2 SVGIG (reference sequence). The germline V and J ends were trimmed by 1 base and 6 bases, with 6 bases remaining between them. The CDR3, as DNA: TGTGCCTGGAGTGGGCTAGCTGAAGCTTTCTTT. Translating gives CAWSGLAEAFF.

CDR3 sequence: CASSSPRWGGTQYF. In DNA, the CDR3 is TGTGCCAGCAGCTCACCTCGGTGGGGGGGAACGCAGTATTTT. The chain combines TRBV11-2 with TRBJ2-3, with 7 nucleotides matching TRBD2. In germline, CDR1 is SGHAT, CDR2 FQNNGV. The CDR3 is made up of 14 amino acids. V gave up 4 bases and J gave up 9 bases; unmatched junction bases: 10. The entire variable domain, with the rest obtained from reference TRBV11-2 and TRBJ2-3, is as follows: EAGVAQSPRYKIIEKRQSVAFWCNPISGHATLYWYQQILGQGPKLLIQFQNNGVVDDSQLPKDRFSAERLKGVDSTLKIQPAKLEDSAVYLCASSSPRWGGTQYFGPGTRLTVL.

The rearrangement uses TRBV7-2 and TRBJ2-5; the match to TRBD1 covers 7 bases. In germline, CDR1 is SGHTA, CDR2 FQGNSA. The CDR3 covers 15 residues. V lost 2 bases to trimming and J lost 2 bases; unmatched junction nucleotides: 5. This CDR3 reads CASSLLGGVQETQYF. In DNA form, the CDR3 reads TGTGCCAGCAGCTTACTAGGGGGCGTACAAGAGACCCAGTACTTC.

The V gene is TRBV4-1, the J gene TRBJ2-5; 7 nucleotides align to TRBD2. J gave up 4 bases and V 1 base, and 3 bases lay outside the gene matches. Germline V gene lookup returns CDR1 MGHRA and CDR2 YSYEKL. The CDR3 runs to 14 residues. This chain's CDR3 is CASSQGEGRETQYF. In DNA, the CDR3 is TGCGCCAGCAGCCAAGGGGAGGGGAGAGAGACCCAGTACTTC.

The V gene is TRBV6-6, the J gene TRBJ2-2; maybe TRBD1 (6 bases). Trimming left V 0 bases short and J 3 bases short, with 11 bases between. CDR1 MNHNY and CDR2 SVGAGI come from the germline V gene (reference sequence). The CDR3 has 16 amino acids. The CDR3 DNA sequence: TGTGCCAGCAGTTACTCGAGTGGACAGTACACCGGGGAGCTGTTTTTT. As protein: CASSYSSGQYTGELFF.

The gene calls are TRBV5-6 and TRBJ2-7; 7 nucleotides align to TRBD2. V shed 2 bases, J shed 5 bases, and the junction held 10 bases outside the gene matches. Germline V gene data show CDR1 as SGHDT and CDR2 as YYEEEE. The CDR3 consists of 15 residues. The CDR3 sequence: CASSLGGRAKDEQYF. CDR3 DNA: TGTGCCAGCAGCTTAGGAGGGAGGGCCAAAGACGAGCAGTACTTC.

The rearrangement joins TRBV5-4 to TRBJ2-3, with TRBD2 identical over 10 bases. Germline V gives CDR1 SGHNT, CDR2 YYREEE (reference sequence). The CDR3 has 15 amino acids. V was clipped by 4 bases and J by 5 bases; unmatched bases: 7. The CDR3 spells CASSLGTSAGDTQYF. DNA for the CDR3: TGTGCCAGCAGCCTGGGGACTAGCGCTGGAGATACGCAGTATTTT. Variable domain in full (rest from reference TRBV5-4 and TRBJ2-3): ETGVTQSPTHLIKTRGQQVTLRCSSQSGHNTVSWYQQALGQGPQFIFQYYREEENGRGNFPPRFSGLQFPNYSSELNVNALELDDSALYLCASSLGTSAGDTQYFGPGTRLTVL.

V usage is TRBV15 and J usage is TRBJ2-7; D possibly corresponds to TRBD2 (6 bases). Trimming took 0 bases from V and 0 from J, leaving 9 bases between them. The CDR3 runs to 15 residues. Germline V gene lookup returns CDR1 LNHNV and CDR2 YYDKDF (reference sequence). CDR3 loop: CATSRDSGTSYEQYF. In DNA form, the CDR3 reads TGTGCCACCAGCAGAGATAGCGGTACCTCCTACGAGCAGTACTTC.

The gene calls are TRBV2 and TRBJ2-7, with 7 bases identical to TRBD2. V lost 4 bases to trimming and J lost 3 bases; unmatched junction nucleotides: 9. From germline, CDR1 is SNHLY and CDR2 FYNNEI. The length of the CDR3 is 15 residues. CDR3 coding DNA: TGTGCCAGCAGTGCCCTAGCGGCGCTGATCTACGAGCAGTACTTC. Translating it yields CASSALAALIYEQYF. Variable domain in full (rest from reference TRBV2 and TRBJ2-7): EPEVTQTPSHQVTQMGQEVILRCVPISNHLYFYWYRQILGQKVEFLVSFYNNEISEKSEIFDDQFSVERPDGSNFTLKIRSTKLEDSAMYFCASSALAALIYEQYFGPGTRLTVT.

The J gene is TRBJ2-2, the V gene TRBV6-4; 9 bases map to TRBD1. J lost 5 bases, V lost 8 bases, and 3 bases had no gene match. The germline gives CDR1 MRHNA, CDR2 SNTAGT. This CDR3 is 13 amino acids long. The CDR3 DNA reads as TGTGCCAGCGGGACAGGGAGTACCGGGGAGCTGTTTTTT. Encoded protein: CASGTGSTGELFF.

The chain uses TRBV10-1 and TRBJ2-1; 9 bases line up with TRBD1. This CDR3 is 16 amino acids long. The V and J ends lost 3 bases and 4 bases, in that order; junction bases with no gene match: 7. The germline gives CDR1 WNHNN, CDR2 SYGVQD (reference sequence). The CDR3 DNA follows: TGCGCCAGCAGTGATGACAGGGGGAACTCATACAATGAGCAGTTCTTC. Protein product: CASSDDRGNSYNEQFF.

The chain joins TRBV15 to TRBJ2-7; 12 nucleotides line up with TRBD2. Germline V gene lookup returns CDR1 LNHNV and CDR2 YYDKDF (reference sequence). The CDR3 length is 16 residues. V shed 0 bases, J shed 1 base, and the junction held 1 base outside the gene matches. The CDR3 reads CATSRELAGGSYEQYF. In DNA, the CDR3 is TGTGCCACCAGCAGAGAACTAGCGGGAGGTTCCTACGAGCAGTACTTC. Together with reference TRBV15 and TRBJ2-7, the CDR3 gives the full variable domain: DAMVIQNPRYQVTQFGKPVTLSCSQTLNHNVMYWYQQKSSQAPKLLFHYYDKDFNNEADTPDNFQSRRPNTSFCFLDIRSPGLGDTAMYLCATSRELAGGSYEQYFGPGTRLTVT.

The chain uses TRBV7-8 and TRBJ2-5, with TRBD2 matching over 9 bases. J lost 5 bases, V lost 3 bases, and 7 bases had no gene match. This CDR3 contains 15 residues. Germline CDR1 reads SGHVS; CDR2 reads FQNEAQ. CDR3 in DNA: TGTGCCAGCAGCTTTATAGCGGGAGTAGGGGAGACCCAGTACTTC. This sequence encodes CASSFIAGVGETQYF. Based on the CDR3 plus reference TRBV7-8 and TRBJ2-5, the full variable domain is GAGVSQSPRYKVAKRGQDVALRCDPISGHVSLFWYQQALGQGPEFLTYFQNEAQLDKSGLPSDRFFAERPEGSVSTLKIQRTQQEDSAVYLCASSFIAGVGETQYFGPGTRLLVL.

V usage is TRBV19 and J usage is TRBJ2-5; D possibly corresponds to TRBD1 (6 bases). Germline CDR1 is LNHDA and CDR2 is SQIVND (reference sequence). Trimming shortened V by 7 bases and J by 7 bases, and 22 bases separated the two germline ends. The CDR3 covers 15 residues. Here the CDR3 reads CASNPTGGFFWTQYF. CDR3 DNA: TGTGCCAGTAACCCGACAGGCGGGTTTTTCTGGACCCAGTACTTC.

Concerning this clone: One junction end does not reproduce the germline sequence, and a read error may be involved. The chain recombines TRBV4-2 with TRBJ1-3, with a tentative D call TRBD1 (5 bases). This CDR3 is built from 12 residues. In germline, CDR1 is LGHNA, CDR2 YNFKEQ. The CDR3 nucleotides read TGTGCCAGCAGCCAAGAAGGAACAGGAATGGTGTTT. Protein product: CASSQEGTGMVF.